A selection of T cell receptor beta chains follows, all from one sample in a study of T cell repertoires in cytomegalovirus infection. These receptors are not linked to any known antigen. TCRdb independently ran MiXCR on the reads; one entry per CDR3 protein. The sample holds around 340,000 distinct CDR3 sequences, approximately 32% seen once. The material sequenced was cultured PBMCs, taken from culture after CMV antigen stimulation. The receptors come from a human donor in good health (CMV status not recorded). Some clones in this sample may be carry-over from other donors' samples. CDR3s include the opening cysteine and the closing phenylalanine or tryptophan. D genes are given only for firm matches. Clone size is stated in some rows and not others, as once, few, many or a class when expanded.

abundance: few
v_gene: TRBV5-6
d_gene: TRBD1
j_gene: TRBJ1-2
CDR3aa: CASSSLGQGNYGYTF
CDR3nt: TGTGCCAGCAGCTCGCTGGGACAGGGCAACTATGGCTACACCTTC

abundance: few
v_gene: TRBV28
d_gene: TRBD1
j_gene: TRBJ2-7
CDR3aa: CASSPWTGSSYEQYF
CDR3nt: TGTGCCAGCAGTCCCTGGACAGGGAGCTCCTACGAGCAGTACTTC

abundance: NA
v_gene: TRBV20-1
d_gene: TRBD2
j_gene: TRBJ2-2
CDR3aa: CSARALTSGGNTGELFF
CDR3nt: TGCAGTGCTAGAGCCCTGACTAGCGGGGGGAACACCGGGGAGCTGTTTTTT

abundance: few
v_gene: TRBV20-1
d_gene: NA
j_gene: TRBJ2-5
CDR3aa: CSATKSTGQETQYF
CDR3nt: TGCAGTGCCACCAAGTCGACAGGACAAGAGACCCAGTACTTC

abundance: few
v_gene: TRBV7-2
d_gene: TRBD1
j_gene: TRBJ2-3
CDR3aa: CASSLVGTGAGDTQYF
CDR3nt: TGTGCCAGCAGCTTAGTGGGGACAGGTGCAGGAGATACGCAGTATTTT

abundance: NA
v_gene: TRBV27
d_gene: TRBD1
j_gene: TRBJ1-1
CDR3aa: CASSLLGRDRGVTTLTEAFF
CDR3nt: TGTGCCAGCAGTTTATTGGGTCGGGACAGGGGGGTAACCACTTTAACTGAAGCTTTCTTT

abundance: few
v_gene: TRBV7-3
d_gene: NA
j_gene: TRBJ2-2
CDR3aa: CASSPDPGRGELFF
CDR3nt: TGTGCCAGCAGCCCAGACCCCGGGCGGGGGGAGCTGTTTTTT

abundance: NA
v_gene: TRBV14
d_gene: NA
j_gene: TRBJ1-1
CDR3aa: CASSQSAGFTEAFF
CDR3nt: TGTGCCAGCAGCCAAAGTGCAGGGTTCACTGAAGCTTTCTTT

abundance: few
v_gene: TRBV12-3/TRBV12-4
d_gene: NA
j_gene: TRBJ1-1
CDR3aa: CASRKNREEAFF
CDR3nt: TGTGCCAGCAGGAAAAACAGGGAAGAGGCTTTCTTT

abundance: NA
v_gene: TRBV6-2/TRBV6-3
d_gene: TRBD2
j_gene: TRBJ2-7
CDR3aa: CASSYSGTSGASSYEQYF
CDR3nt: TGTGCCAGCAGTTACTCAGGCACTAGCGGGGCCAGCTCCTACGAGCAGTACTTC

abundance: NA
v_gene: TRBV6-1
d_gene: NA
j_gene: TRBJ2-4
CDR3aa: CASSEVMTLAKNIQYF
CDR3nt: TGTGCCAGCAGTGAAGTAATGACCCTAGCCAAAAACATTCAGTACTTC

abundance: once
v_gene: TRBV20-1
d_gene: NA
j_gene: TRBJ1-2
CDR3aa: CSAARPDSYYGYTF
CDR3nt: TGCAGTGCTGCTAGACCCGACAGCTACTATGGCTACACCTTC

abundance: once
v_gene: TRBV6-2/TRBV6-3
d_gene: NA
j_gene: TRBJ2-3
CDR3aa: CASTAEFADTQYF
CDR3nt: TGTGCCAGCACAGCCGAATTTGCAGATACGCAGTATTTT

abundance: NA
v_gene: TRBV7-2
d_gene: TRBD1
j_gene: TRBJ1-2
CDR3aa: CASSFSGQGAGYTF
CDR3nt: TGTGCCAGCAGCTTCTCGGGACAGGGGGCGGGATACACCTTC

abundance: NA
v_gene: TRBV20-1
d_gene: TRBD1
j_gene: TRBJ2-5
CDR3aa: CSARGLSTGMETQYF
CDR3nt: TGCAGTGCTAGAGGACTTTCGACAGGGATGGAGACCCAGTACTTC

abundance: NA
v_gene: TRBV29-1
d_gene: NA
j_gene: TRBJ2-2
CDR3aa: CSVGSANTGELFF
CDR3nt: TGCAGCGTTGGTTCTGCGAACACCGGGGAGCTGTTTTTT

abundance: few
v_gene: TRBV6-1
d_gene: NA
j_gene: TRBJ1-5
CDR3aa: CASSEAPSRPQHF
CDR3nt: TGTGCCAGCAGTGAAGCGCCATCTCGGCCCCAGCATTTT

abundance: NA
v_gene: TRBV2
d_gene: TRBD1
j_gene: TRBJ1-4
CDR3aa: CASRNRGLANEKLFF
CDR3nt: TGTGCCAGCAGAAACAGGGGGCTGGCTAATGAAAAACTGTTTTTT

abundance: few
v_gene: TRBV7-8
d_gene: TRBD2
j_gene: TRBJ2-2
CDR3aa: CASSQRTSGRAGSPGELFF
CDR3nt: TGTGCCAGCAGCCAGAGGACTAGCGGGAGGGCTGGATCCCCCGGGGAGCTGTTTTTT

abundance: NA
v_gene: TRBV10-3
d_gene: NA
j_gene: TRBJ1-5
CDR3aa: CAISESAGALGQPQHF
CDR3nt: TGTGCCATCAGTGAGTCGGCAGGAGCTCTCGGTCAGCCCCAGCATTTT

abundance: NA
v_gene: TRBV12-3/TRBV12-4
d_gene: TRBD1
j_gene: TRBJ1-3
CDR3aa: CASSPLRDSSGNTIYF
CDR3nt: TGTGCCAGCAGCCCCCTCCGGGACAGCTCAGGAAACACCATATATTTT

abundance: NA
v_gene: TRBV4-2
d_gene: NA
j_gene: TRBJ1-5
CDR3aa: CASSQDFGNQPQHF
CDR3nt: TGTGCCAGCAGCCAAGATTTTGGAAATCAGCCCCAGCATTTT

abundance: NA
v_gene: TRBV7-9
d_gene: NA
j_gene: TRBJ2-5
CDR3aa: CASSLSGSETQYF
CDR3nt: TGTGCCAGCAGCTTATCAGGGTCGGAGACCCAGTACTTC

abundance: few
v_gene: TRBV28
d_gene: NA
j_gene: TRBJ2-7
CDR3aa: CASKPRDAYEQYF
CDR3nt: TGTGCCAGCAAACCACGGGACGCCTACGAGCAGTACTTC

abundance: few
v_gene: TRBV7-3
d_gene: NA
j_gene: TRBJ1-2
CDR3aa: CASSPSGTALYGYTF
CDR3nt: TGTGCCAGCAGCCCGTCGGGGACGGCCCTCTATGGCTACACCTTC

abundance: NA
v_gene: TRBV6-5
d_gene: NA
j_gene: TRBJ1-2
CDR3aa: CASSYGPSRDYGYTF
CDR3nt: TGTGCCAGCAGTTACGGCCCGAGTAGGGACTATGGCTACACCTTC

abundance: few
v_gene: TRBV10-3
d_gene: TRBD2
j_gene: TRBJ2-3
CDR3aa: CAISLGTSGGPDTQYF
CDR3nt: TGTGCCATCAGTCTAGGGACTAGCGGGGGACCAGATACGCAGTATTTT

abundance: few
v_gene: TRBV28
d_gene: NA
j_gene: TRBJ1-1
CDR3aa: CASSSPGRLHTEAFF
CDR3nt: TGTGCCAGCAGTTCACCGGGACGGCTACACACTGAAGCTTTCTTT

abundance: few
v_gene: TRBV4-2
d_gene: TRBD2
j_gene: TRBJ2-3
CDR3aa: CASSQGSSGQTQYF
CDR3nt: TGTGCCAGCAGCCAAGGGTCTAGCGGGCAGACGCAGTATTTT

abundance: few
v_gene: TRBV20-1
d_gene: NA
j_gene: TRBJ1-2
CDR3aa: CSAEAQGLHYGYTF
CDR3nt: TGCAGTGCTGAAGCACAGGGTCTGCACTATGGCTACACCTTC

abundance: NA
v_gene: TRBV20-1
d_gene: NA
j_gene: TRBJ1-6
CDR3aa: CSAPGDKNNSPLHF
CDR3nt: TGCAGTGCTCCGGGGGACAAAAATAATTCACCCCTCCACTTT

abundance: NA
v_gene: TRBV12-3/TRBV12-4
d_gene: NA
j_gene: TRBJ1-2
CDR3aa: CASSSGRANYGYTF
CDR3nt: TGTGCCAGCAGTTCAGGACGGGCTAACTATGGCTACACCTTC

abundance: NA
v_gene: TRBV27
d_gene: NA
j_gene: TRBJ1-6
CDR3aa: CASSLSGGNSPLHF
CDR3nt: TGTGCCAGCAGTTTATCGGGCGGGAATTCACCCCTCCACTTT

abundance: NA
v_gene: TRBV7-3
d_gene: NA
j_gene: TRBJ2-7
CDR3aa: CASSLTGADEQYF
CDR3nt: TGTGCCAGCAGCTTAACCGGGGCGGACGAGCAGTACTTC

abundance: few
v_gene: TRBV12-3/TRBV12-4
d_gene: NA
j_gene: TRBJ1-3
CDR3aa: CASSLGSVGPRSGNTIYF
CDR3nt: TGTGCCAGCAGTTTAGGGTCGGTTGGTCCCCGCTCTGGAAACACCATATATTTT

abundance: few
v_gene: TRBV9
d_gene: NA
j_gene: TRBJ2-3
CDR3aa: CASSGALNRGTDTQYF
CDR3nt: TGTGCCAGCAGCGGGGCTTTGAACCGGGGCACAGATACGCAGTATTTT

abundance: NA
v_gene: TRBV19
d_gene: NA
j_gene: TRBJ2-7
CDR3aa: CASSIIAGRAYEQYF
CDR3nt: TGTGCCAGTAGTATTATTGCGGGACGGGCCTACGAGCAGTACTTC

abundance: many
v_gene: TRBV7-9
d_gene: TRBD1
j_gene: TRBJ1-1
CDR3aa: CASSRTGMNTEAFF
CDR3nt: TGTGCCAGCAGCCGGACAGGGATGAACACTGAAGCTTTCTTT

abundance: many
v_gene: TRBV7-2
d_gene: TRBD2
j_gene: TRBJ2-5
CDR3aa: CASSLDGLAGVQTQYF
CDR3nt: TGTGCCAGCAGCTTAGACGGACTAGCGGGAGTACAGACCCAGTACTTC

abundance: NA
v_gene: TRBV12-3/TRBV12-4
d_gene: NA
j_gene: TRBJ2-6
CDR3aa: CASSFHGSGANVLTF
CDR3nt: TGTGCCAGCAGTTTCCATGGCTCTGGGGCCAACGTCCTGACTTTC

abundance: NA
v_gene: TRBV20-1
d_gene: NA
j_gene: TRBJ1-3
CDR3aa: CSARDKNSGNTIYF
CDR3nt: TGCAGTGCTAGAGATAAGAACTCTGGAAACACCATATATTTT

abundance: NA
v_gene: TRBV20-1
d_gene: NA
j_gene: TRBJ2-1
CDR3aa: CSARDPWGNEQFF
CDR3nt: TGCAGTGCTAGAGACCCCTGGGGTAATGAGCAGTTCTTC

abundance: few
v_gene: TRBV7-2
d_gene: TRBD2
j_gene: TRBJ2-1
CDR3aa: CASSSRYRGDNEQFF
CDR3nt: TGTGCCAGCAGCTCAAGATATCGGGGGGATAATGAGCAGTTCTTC

abundance: NA
v_gene: TRBV24-1
d_gene: TRBD2
j_gene: TRBJ2-3
CDR3aa: CATGDESGRAVDTQYF
CDR3nt: TGTGCCACCGGGGACGAAAGCGGGAGGGCCGTAGATACGCAGTATTTT

abundance: once
v_gene: TRBV6-5
d_gene: NA
j_gene: TRBJ1-5
CDR3aa: CASGMMAQGHQPQHF
CDR3nt: TGTGCCAGCGGTATGATGGCACAGGGCCATCAGCCCCAGCATTTT

abundance: NA
v_gene: TRBV7-3
d_gene: TRBD2
j_gene: TRBJ2-3
CDR3aa: CASSPQRLAGYGGDTQYF
CDR3nt: TGTGCCAGCAGCCCACAGAGACTAGCGGGCTATGGGGGGGATACGCAGTATTTT

abundance: few
v_gene: TRBV28
d_gene: TRBD1
j_gene: TRBJ1-5
CDR3aa: CASQGQGARNQPQHF
CDR3nt: TGTGCCAGTCAGGGACAGGGGGCGCGCAATCAGCCCCAGCATTTT

abundance: few
v_gene: TRBV27
d_gene: TRBD2
j_gene: TRBJ2-7
CDR3aa: CASSLSLGLGPYEQYF
CDR3nt: TGTGCCAGCAGTTTATCGCTCGGACTAGGTCCCTACGAGCAGTACTTC

abundance: NA
v_gene: TRBV30
d_gene: TRBD1
j_gene: TRBJ1-1
CDR3aa: CAWDRGGNTEAFF
CDR3nt: TGTGCCTGGGACAGGGGGGGGAACACTGAAGCTTTCTTT

abundance: NA
v_gene: TRBV12-3/TRBV12-4
d_gene: NA
j_gene: TRBJ1-5
CDR3aa: CASSGLQSRPQHF
CDR3nt: TGTGCCAGCTCCGGGCTCCAGAGTCGGCCCCAGCATTTT

abundance: NA
v_gene: TRBV12-5
d_gene: TRBD2
j_gene: TRBJ2-7
CDR3aa: CASGLVTSGSYEQYF
CDR3nt: TGTGCTAGTGGTTTGGTGACTAGCGGTTCCTACGAGCAGTACTTC

abundance: NA
v_gene: TRBV3-1
d_gene: NA
j_gene: TRBJ2-7
CDR3aa: CASSHLDSYEQYF
CDR3nt: TGTGCCAGCAGCCACCTGGACAGTTACGAGCAGTACTTC

abundance: many
v_gene: TRBV7-2
d_gene: NA
j_gene: TRBJ2-1
CDR3aa: CASSLIVYNEQFF
CDR3nt: TGTGCCAGCAGCTTAATTGTCTACAATGAGCAGTTCTTC

abundance: few
v_gene: TRBV7-6
d_gene: NA
j_gene: TRBJ2-3
CDR3aa: CASSPWGEERDTQYF
CDR3nt: TGTGCCAGCAGCCCCTGGGGGGAGGAAAGAGATACGCAGTATTTT

abundance: NA
v_gene: TRBV15
d_gene: NA
j_gene: TRBJ2-7
CDR3aa: CATSTGSFEQYF
CDR3nt: TGTGCCACCAGCACAGGGTCCTTCGAGCAGTACTTC

abundance: many
v_gene: TRBV7-9
d_gene: NA
j_gene: TRBJ2-1
CDR3aa: CASSPEGYSYNEQFF
CDR3nt: TGTGCCAGCAGCCCCGAGGGTTACTCCTACAATGAGCAGTTCTTC

abundance: NA
v_gene: TRBV12-3/TRBV12-4
d_gene: NA
j_gene: TRBJ1-6
CDR3aa: CASSFRLVSPLHF
CDR3nt: TGTGCCAGCAGTTTCCGCTTGGTTTCACCCCTCCACTTT